The 4 T cell receptor beta chains listed next were all sequenced from one sample in a study of Tregs in tolerant kidney transplant recipients (dated by TCRdb to the late 2010s). The transplants used related donors along with nonmyeloablative bone marrow transplantation, and in the human trials mixed chimerism was transient. Receptor libraries were prepared by the immunoSEQ multiplex PCR assay. The clones in this table, taken by TCRdb from immuneACCESS, are in-frame only. Not every clone is retained; where verified, under half of the shortfall comes from an unresolved V gene, and the cause of the rest is unknown. Within this sample are 100,000 or so clones, with approximately 94% of them counted one time only. The ten most abundant clones make up about 1.5% of the sample. Here the sequenced sample was CD4+ T cells from blood (PBMCs), taken 12 months after the transplant. The receptor source for this set is a human patient who received a combined kidney and bone marrow transplant. It is possible that, after a transplant, some T cells come from the graft donor.

The chain recombines TRBV7-2 with TRBJ1-1; D might be TRBD1 (5 bases). V lost 6 bases and J 3 bases, leaving 17 bases between the germline ends. This CDR3 has 15 amino acids. The germline V gene has CDR1 SGHTA and CDR2 FQGNSA. In nucleotides, the CDR3 is TGTGCCAGCAGTTTCCTGACCGGGGGGGACACTGAAGCTTTCTTT. It yields the protein CASSFLTGGDTEAFF.

Concerning this clone: The conserved final phenylalanine or tryptophan is absent from the CDR3, which likely points to a read error. Because the CDR3's place on the DNA is in doubt, the DNA is left out and the CDR3 is given as listed by TCRdb. This sequence joins TRBV30 and TRBJ2-7; the table's D gene call, TRBD2, was not cross checked with the DNA. Both ends counted, the CDR3 spans 11 residues. Germline CDR1 GTSNPN, CDR2 SVGIG (reference sequence). CDR3 residues: CAWSDRRGGSI.

The chain links TRBV18 to TRBJ1-5, with 7 bases fitting TRBD1. The ends lost 3 bases at V and 6 bases at J; junction bases unmatched: 8. This CDR3 is 15 amino acids long. The germline CDR1 and CDR2 sequences are KGHSH and LQKENI. CDR3 region: CASSPPTGDGQPQHF. The DNA of the CDR3 is TGTGCCAGCTCACCCCCCACAGGGGACGGTCAGCCCCAGCATTTT.

The V call is TRBV7-2, the J call TRBJ1-5; 12 bases match TRBD1. This CDR3 is built from 18 residues. Germline loops: CDR1 SGHTA, CDR2 FQGNSA. The V and J ends lost 5 bases and 7 bases, in that order; junction bases with no gene match: 15. The CDR3 region has the DNA TGTGCCAGCAGCCGTAAGGCCCCGGGACAGGGGGCAGGGCAGCCCCAGCATTTT. Protein sequence: CASSRKAPGQGAGQPQHF.